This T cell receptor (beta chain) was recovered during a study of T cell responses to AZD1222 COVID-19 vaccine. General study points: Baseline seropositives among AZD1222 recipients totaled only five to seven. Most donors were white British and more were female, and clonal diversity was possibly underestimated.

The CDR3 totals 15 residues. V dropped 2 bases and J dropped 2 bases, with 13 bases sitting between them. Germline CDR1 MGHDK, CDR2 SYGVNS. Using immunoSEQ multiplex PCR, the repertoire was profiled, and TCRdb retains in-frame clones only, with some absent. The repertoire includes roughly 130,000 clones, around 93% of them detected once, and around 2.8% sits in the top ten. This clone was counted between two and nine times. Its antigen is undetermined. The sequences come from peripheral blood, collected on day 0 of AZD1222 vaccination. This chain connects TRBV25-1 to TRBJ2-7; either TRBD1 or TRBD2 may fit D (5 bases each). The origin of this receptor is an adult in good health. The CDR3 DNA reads TGTGCCAGCAGTGAAGGGCAGGGACCTGCCTACGAGCAGTACTTC. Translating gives CASSEGQGPAYEQYF.